This TCR beta chain is drawn from a study of graft-versus-host responses after intestinal transplantation. Study context: Anti-thymocyte globulin served as induction for all recipients, who then took tacrolimus and steroids for about three years.

Profiled with immunoSEQ multiplex PCR; TCRdb holds only in-frame clones, not every one. The table shows about 38,000 clones, with approximately 94% occurring only once. This clone was observed a single time. As yet, its antigen is unknown. The trim removed 1 base at V and 7 bases at J, leaving 9 bases unmatched. This CDR3 region has 16 residues. Germline CDR1 SGHRS, CDR2 YFSETQ. Findings of the study overall: Early after transplant, HvG clones declined as circulating GvH clones peaked.

The sequencing used unstimulated CD4+ T cells sorted from spleen or lymph node cells, collected before transplant. The sequence was collected from a human donor who was the organ donor for an intestinal transplant. The genes are TRBV5-1 and TRBJ2-1, with 9 bases aligning to TRBD2. The CDR3 region is CASSLRSSGGANEQFF. In DNA, the CDR3 is TGCGCCAGCAGCTTGAGGAGTAGCGGGGGAGCTAATGAGCAGTTCTTC.